Listed here are 15 T cell receptor beta chains from one sample, sequenced in a study of molecular identifiers for immune sequencing clone quantification. One entry per CDR3 protein results from TCRdb running MiXCR on the PCR reads. This table holds around 460,000 distinct CDR3 sequences, roughly 26% found once. Sequencing input: naive CD8+ T cells from blood, with Jurkat cell RNA spiked in. Subset described: FACS-sorted CD8+CD4-CCR7+CD45RA+ naive T cells. Source of these receptors: a human donor in good health. Some libraries in this study had Jurkat cell RNA spiked in.

This chain joins TRBV6-2 or TRBV6-3 and TRBJ2-7; 8 bases map to TRBD2. The J segment lost 3 bases and the V segment lost 7 bases, leaving 11 bases of the junction unmatched. This CDR3 comprises 15 residues. The germline gives CDR1 MNHEY, CDR2 SVGEGT. CDR3 amino acids: CASNLQRGSYYEQYF. In DNA form, the CDR3 reads TGTGCCAGCAATTTACAGCGGGGGTCCTACTACGAGCAGTACTTC.

This clonotype showed up just a few times. The CDR3 protein is CASSPAVLHLHF. The CDR3 DNA sequence: TGTGCCAGCAGCCCAGCGGTGCTGCACCTCCACTTT. J is TRBJ1-6 and V is TRBV7-9; no clear D. V dropped 5 bases and J dropped 15 bases, with 14 bases sitting between them. The germline V gene encodes CDR1 SEHNR and CDR2 FQNEAQ (reference sequence). There are 12 residues in the CDR3.

V usage is TRBV30 and J usage is TRBJ2-1, with D perhaps given as TRBD1 or TRBD2 (5 bases each). This CDR3 is 11 amino acids long. The V end was cut by 5 bases, the J end by 10 bases, with 12 bases between. Germline loops: CDR1 GTSNPN, CDR2 SVGIG (reference sequence). The CDR3 spells CAWGDGKEQFF. The CDR3 bases are TGTGCCTGGGGGGACGGCAAAGAGCAGTTCTTC.

The table lists this clonotype with many counts. The chain carries TRBV29-1 and TRBJ2-5; TRBD1 or TRBD2 may be the D gene (5 bases each). V lost 0 bases and J lost 1, with 9 bases in between. This CDR3 is built from 14 residues. In germline, CDR1 is SQVTM, CDR2 ANQGSEA. The CDR3 loop is CSVEDPGRQETQYF. CDR3 nucleotides: TGCAGCGTTGAAGATCCGGGACGCCAAGAGACCCAGTACTTC.

This clonotype was seen more than once but under ten times. The V gene is TRBV27, the J gene TRBJ2-7; D is ambiguous. The CDR3 contains 16 residues. V gave up 6 bases and J gave up 4 bases, with 22 bases separating them. The germline V gene has CDR1 MNHEY and CDR2 SMNVEV (reference sequence). CDR3 in amino acids: CASRRTGALPWYEQYF. CDR3 DNA: TGTGCCAGCAGACGAACCGGTGCCCTTCCGTGGTACGAGCAGTACTTC.

The genes are TRBV7-2 and TRBJ2-7; tentative D call: TRBD2 (6 bases). V gave up 1 base and J gave up 2 bases, with 12 bases separating them. Germline lookup yields CDR1 SGHTA and CDR2 FQGNSA. The CDR3 extends over 15 amino acids. The CDR3 loop is CASSLVASETYEQYF. The DNA for the CDR3 is TGTGCCAGCAGCTTAGTGGCTAGCGAGACCTACGAGCAGTACTTC.

The CDR3 region is CASSSPGQVPTGELFF. CDR3 coding DNA: TGTGCCAGCAGCTCCCCGGGACAGGTCCCCACCGGGGAGCTGTTTTTT. V and J are TRBV7-9 and TRBJ2-2; 8 bases agree with TRBD1. Losses at the gene ends were 4 bases for V and 4 bases for J; bases not matched to a gene: 8. Per germline, CDR1 SEHNR and CDR2 FQNEAQ (reference sequence). The length of the CDR3 is 16 residues.

In regard to this clonotype: One junction end does not reproduce the germline sequence, and a read error may be involved. This chain links TRBV9 with TRBJ2-5; a weak D match, TRBD2 (6 bases). CDR3 length equals 15 residues. Per germline, CDR1 SGDLS and CDR2 YYNGEE. The DNA of the CDR3 is TGTGCCAGCAGCGTAGAGGCTACCGGGGGAGAGACACAGTACTTC. Translated, it gives CASSVEATGGETQYF.

As regards this clonotype: Germline and junction disagree at one end, which may indicate a read error. V gene TRBV5-1 combines with J gene TRBJ1-1; unclear D gene. Germline assignment: CDR1 SGHRS and CDR2 YFSETQ. This CDR3 has 13 residues. As DNA, the CDR3 is TGCGCCAGCAGCTTGGCGGTGAACACTGGAGCTTTCTTT. Translated, it gives CASSLAVNTGAFF. Based on the CDR3 plus reference TRBV5-1 and TRBJ1-1, the full variable domain is KAGVTQTPRYLIKTRGQQVTLSCSPISGHRSVSWYQQTPGQGLQFLFEYFSETQRNKGNFPGRFSGRQFSNSRSEMNVSTLELGDSALYLCASSLAVNTGAFFGQGTRLTVV.

This clonotype was observed a few times. This chain links TRBV6-2 or TRBV6-3 with TRBJ2-7; D possibly corresponds to TRBD2 (5 bases). The V end lost 8 bases, the J end lost 1 base, and 12 bases lay between the germline ends. Germline V gene sequence: CDR1 MNHEY, CDR2 SVGEGT. This CDR3 comprises 13 residues. CDR3 sequence (DNA): TGTGCCAGCCGTACCGACTATTCCTACGAGCAGTACTTC. Translation: CASRTDYSYEQYF.

This clonotype occurred many times. This rearrangement joins TRBV14 to TRBJ1-1; D gene unclear. The CDR3 is made up of 16 amino acids. The germline V and J ends were trimmed by 4 bases and 3 bases, with 18 bases remaining between them. The germline gives CDR1 SGHDN, CDR2 FVKESK. Written as DNA, the CDR3 is TGTGCCAGCAGCCCCGAGGTTGGGCGGGCGGACACTGAAGCTTTCTTT. As protein: CASSPEVGRADTEAFF.

This clonotype was observed at least ten times. The rearrangement uses TRBV7-9 and TRBJ1-1; D is possibly TRBD1 (5 bases). Trimming took off 4 bases at V and 0 bases at J, with 12 bases between the two ends. This CDR3 comprises 15 residues. Germline-derived CDR1 and CDR2 are SEHNR and FQNEAQ (reference sequence). CDR3 coding DNA: TGTGCCAGCAGCTCCCTGCCGACAGTGAACACTGAAGCTTTCTTT. As protein: CASSSLPTVNTEAFF.

This clonotype showed up just once. A clone one base away is much larger, so this may be a read error. The CDR3 carries no conserved terminal phenylalanine or tryptophan, so it likely arises from a read error. The V call is TRBV28, the J call TRBJ2-7, with D possibly matching TRBD1 (5 bases). The germline V gene has CDR1 MDHEN and CDR2 SYDVKM. With 5 bases removed from V and 1 base from J, the gap between germline ends came to 15 bases. This CDR3 is built from 15 residues. CDR3 amino acids: CASSQKHQGSYEQYL. CDR3 bases: TGTGCCAGCAGTCAAAAGCACCAGGGTTCCTACGAGCAGTACCTC.

The rearrangement links TRBV13 to TRBJ1-1; tentatively, D is TRBD1 (5 bases). Germline V gene lookup returns CDR1 PRHDT and CDR2 FYEKMQ (reference sequence). Trimming took 0 bases from V and 1 from J, leaving 9 bases between them. The CDR3 has 15 amino acids. The CDR3 loop reads CASSLGRQRNTEAFF. The CDR3 bases are TGTGCCAGCAGCTTAGGCCGACAGAGGAACACTGAAGCTTTCTTT. Full variable domain (outside the CDR3, taken from reference TRBV13 and TRBJ1-1): AAGVIQSPRHLIKEKRETATLKCYPIPRHDTVYWYQQGPGQDPQFLISFYEKMQSDKGSIPDRFSAQQFSDYHSELNMSSLELGDSALYFCASSLGRQRNTEAFFGQGTRLTVV.

This clonotype was counted many times. The chain combines TRBV4-2 with TRBJ1-4; D is ambiguous. Trimming took off 5 bases at V and 6 bases at J, with 4 bases between the two ends. Germline V gives CDR1 LGHNA, CDR2 YNFKEQ. The CDR3 runs 11 residues. CDR3 DNA sequence: TGTGCCAGCAGCGATGATGAAAAACTGTTTTTT. This encodes CASSDDEKLFF.